This T cell receptor beta chain was recovered during a study of technical replicates of blood from a few donors. Data came from immunoSEQ multiplex PCR; TCRdb stores just in-frame clones and leaves some out. The sample consists of around 97,000 clones, about 95% of them appearing once. The junction had 5 bases not matched to a gene; V was cut back by 3 bases and J by 3 bases. The length of the CDR3 is 15 residues. Per the germline V gene, CDR1 is MNHEY and CDR2 is SMNVEV (reference sequence). The clonotype originates from a human donor in good health. J is TRBJ1-5 and V is TRBV27, with 7 bases matching TRBD1. Sequences were obtained from T cells isolated from PBMCs. DNA for the CDR3: TGTGCCAGCAGTTTCGGGACAGCCTTCAATCAGCCCCAGCATTTT. It codes for CASSFGTAFNQPQHF.